This passage covers 20 T cell receptor beta chains from one sample sequenced in a study of T cell responses to AZD1222 COVID-19 vaccine. This table comes from immunoSEQ multiplex PCR, and its TCRdb copy is limited to in-frame clones, with some not included. The data hold around 77,000 clones, with approximately 90% observed a single time. The specimen was peripheral blood, collected on day 0 of AZD1222 vaccination. These TCRs come from an adult in good health.

This chain connects TRBV21-1 to TRBJ2-3; the table's TRBD2 call for D was not verified on the DNA. TRBV21-1 is a recognized pseudogene. The CDR3 spans 17 residues. CDR3: CASSRLAGGPWADTQYF. Here the CDR3 DNA reads TGTGCCAGCAGCAGACTAGCGGGAGGCCCTTGGGCAGATACGCAGTATTTT.

This clone was detected only once. The V and J genes are TRBV18 and TRBJ1-1; 8 bases align to TRBD1. The CDR3 has 15 residues. J was trimmed by 10 bases and V by 5 bases; bases with no gene match: 15. Germline values: CDR1 KGHSH, CDR2 LQKENI. The CDR3 DNA follows: TGTGCCAGCTCAGAAGGGACAGGTTCTCCCTGGGGAGCTTTCTTT. It encodes CASSEGTGSPWGAFF. Full variable domain (outside the CDR3, taken from reference TRBV18 and TRBJ1-1): NAGVMQNPRHLVRRRGQEARLRCSPMKGHSHVYWYRQLPEEGLKFMVYLQKENIIDESGMPKERFSAEFPKEGPSILRIQQVVRGDSAAYFCASSEGTGSPWGAFFGQGTRLTVV.

The chain employs TRBV19 and TRBJ1-6; D unresolved. V lost 5 bases, J lost 5 bases, and 4 bases lay in between. The CDR3 has 12 residues. Germline loops: CDR1 LNHDA, CDR2 SQIVND (reference sequence). In DNA, the CDR3 is TGTGCCAGTAGTGAGAATAATTCACCCCTCCACTTT. Translated, it gives CASSENNSPLHF. The full variable domain, completed using reference TRBV19 and TRBJ1-6, is DGGITQSPKYLFRKEGQNVTLSCEQNLNHDAMYWYRQDPGQGLRLIYYSQIVNDFQKGDIAEGYSVSREKKESFPLTVTSAQKNPTAFYLCASSENNSPLHFGNGTRLTVT.

The sample holds one count of this clone. The chain uses TRBV9 and TRBJ2-3, with 11 positions matching TRBD2. Losses at the gene ends were 2 bases for V and 4 bases for J; bases not matched to a gene: 9. Germline CDR1 is SGDLS and CDR2 is YYNGEE. The CDR3 covers 17 residues. CDR3 region: CASSVSSSGGLADTQYF. The CDR3 coding sequence is TGTGCCAGCAGCGTGTCATCTAGCGGGGGGTTGGCAGATACGCAGTATTTT.

CDR3 region: CASSQEGHETGVGNTIYF. The CDR3 nucleotides read TGTGCCAGCAGCCAAGAGGGGCACGAGACAGGGGTTGGAAACACCATATATTTT. The chain combines TRBV3-1 (or the pseudogene TRBV3-2) with TRBJ1-3; 8 nucleotides align to TRBD1. CDR3 length: 18 residues. CDR1 and CDR2 (germline): LGHDT, YNNKEL (reference sequence). With 0 bases clipped from V and 3 bases from J, the junction kept 10 bases outside the gene matches.

This sequence joins TRBV5-1 and TRBJ2-7; 8 nucleotides line up with TRBD2. The V and J ends lost 0 bases and 2 bases, in that order; junction bases with no gene match: 4. CDR3 size: 15 residues. The V gene's germline CDR1 is SGHRS and CDR2 YFSETQ. The CDR3 is CASSLELAAAYEQYF. CDR3 bases: TGCGCCAGCAGCTTGGAACTAGCGGCAGCCTACGAGCAGTACTTC.

This clone was recorded only once. In DNA form, the CDR3 reads TGTGCCAGCAGCTGGGACCCGTCTCCGAACACTGAAGCTTTCTTT. Protein product: CASSWDPSPNTEAFF. J is TRBJ1-1 and V is TRBV5-5, with D possibly being TRBD1 (5 bases). CDR1 and CDR2 from the germline V gene are SGHKS and YYEKEE (reference sequence). V lost 3 bases to trimming and J lost 1 base, with 13 bases between them. This CDR3 has 15 amino acids.

The V and J genes are TRBV7-5 and TRBJ2-1; the table's D call of TRBD1 was not tested on the DNA. TRBV7-5 is marked as a pseudogene. The CDR3 totals 17 residues. The CDR3 is CARSGPGTPDLYNEQFF. In DNA form, the CDR3 reads TGTGCCAGAAGCGGCCCCGGGACACCGGACCTATACAATGAGCAGTTCTTC.

This clone was detected once. V is TRBV7-2 and J is TRBJ1-3, with D unresolved. The CDR3 runs 15 residues. Germline lookup yields CDR1 SGHTA and CDR2 FQGNSA. Trimming removed 0 bases at V and 7 bases at J, with 13 bases between. CDR3 sequence reads: CASSLAMGRGNTIYF. CDR3 sequence (DNA): TGTGCCAGCAGCTTAGCGATGGGTCGCGGCAACACCATATATTTT.

A single count supports this clone. The chain employs TRBV25-1 and TRBJ2-3; 7 bases match TRBD2. The V gene's germline CDR1 is MGHDK and CDR2 SYGVNS. With V trimmed by 5 bases and J by 1 base, 6 bases remained unmatched. The CDR3 consists of 15 residues. The CDR3 sequence is CASSRSGGGTDTQYF. CDR3 in DNA: TGTGCCAGCAGTCGGTCGGGAGGTGGCACAGATACGCAGTATTTT. Using reference TRBV25-1 and TRBJ2-3 for the parts outside the CDR3, the full variable domain is EADIYQTPRYLVIGTGKKITLECSQTMGHDKMYWYQQDPGMELHLIHYSYGVNSTEKGDLSSESTVSRIRTEHFPLTLESARPSHTSQYLCASSRSGGGTDTQYFGPGTRLTVL.

This clone occurred once. The J gene is TRBJ2-1, the V gene TRBV5-1; 8 positions agree with TRBD1. The germline CDR1 and CDR2 sequences are SGHRS and YFSETQ. V lost 0 bases to trimming and J lost 1 base; unmatched junction nucleotides: 9. This CDR3 spans 18 amino acids. CDR3 nucleotides: TGCGCCAGCAGCTTGGCCGGGACAGGTGAGCGGTCCTACAATGAGCAGTTCTTC. Translated, it gives CASSLAGTGERSYNEQFF.

This rearrangement joins TRBV11-2 to TRBJ2-1; a weak D match, TRBD2 (6 bases). The CDR3 runs 17 residues. The V and J ends lost 4 bases and 0 bases respectively, with 16 bases between them. CDR1 is SGHAT and CDR2 is FQNNGV in the germline V gene. The CDR3 reads CASSSKGGVLSYNEQFF. CDR3 DNA: TGTGCCAGCAGCTCGAAGGGCGGGGTACTCTCCTACAATGAGCAGTTCTTC.

CDR3 sequence reads: CASSEEGLAGGDTQYF. In DNA form, the CDR3 reads TGTGCCAGCAGTGAAGAGGGACTAGCAGGGGGAGATACGCAGTATTTT. This chain links TRBV2 with TRBJ2-3; TRBD2 agrees at 9 bases. The germline V gene has CDR1 SNHLY and CDR2 FYNNEI. J was trimmed by 5 bases and V by 1 base; bases with no gene match: 7. CDR3 length: 16 amino acids.

The chain employs TRBV7-8 and TRBJ2-1; TRBD1 might be the D (5 bases). CDR3 length equals 14 residues. The germline gives CDR1 SGHVS, CDR2 FQNEAQ. With 1 base removed from V and 4 bases from J, the gap between germline ends came to 8 bases. The CDR3: CASSLERTYNEQFF. In DNA, the CDR3 is TGTGCCAGCAGCTTAGAGAGGACATACAATGAGCAGTTCTTC.

The chain has TRBV29-1 and TRBJ1-4; D uncertain. The CDR3 covers 13 residues. Germline values: CDR1 SQVTM, CDR2 ANQGSEA. V shed 2 bases and J shed 4 bases, with 8 bases lying between them. CDR3 loop: CSVETGSNEKLFF. The CDR3 DNA follows: TGCAGCGTTGAAACGGGGAGTAATGAAAAACTGTTTTTT.

J is TRBJ2-1 and V is TRBV7-2; D gene uncertain. This CDR3 contains 17 residues. Germline loops: CDR1 SGHTA, CDR2 FQGNSA. Trimming removed 0 bases from V and 0 bases from J, with 12 bases in between. In nucleotides, the CDR3 is TGTGCCAGCAGCTTAGCCTCATCTAGGAGCTCCTACAATGAGCAGTTCTTC. This translates into CASSLASSRSSYNEQFF.

This chain connects TRBV29-1 to TRBJ2-1, with a weak D call TRBD2 (5 bases). The germline V and J ends were trimmed by 2 bases and 12 bases, with 14 bases remaining between them. The CDR3 has 12 residues. The germline V gene encodes CDR1 SQVTM and CDR2 ANQGSEA. CDR3 DNA sequence: TGCAGCGTTGAAAAGGGTGCGGAGGCGCAGTTCTTC. It specifies CSVEKGAEAQFF.

V and J are TRBV5-8 and TRBJ2-3; 8 positions agree with TRBD2. CDR1 is SGHTS and CDR2 is YDEGEE in the germline V gene. The CDR3 extends over 16 amino acids. Trimming removed 3 bases from V and 5 bases from J; junction bases left unmatched: 11. The CDR3 nucleotides read TGTGCCAGCAGCTCCCTTGGCGGGGGGCGGGAAGATACGCAGTATTTT. Residues: CASSSLGGGREDTQYF.

This clone was recorded once. The V call is TRBV7-8, the J call TRBJ2-7, with 8 bases fitting TRBD1. Germline CDR1 reads SGHVS; CDR2 reads FQNEAQ. The CDR3 consists of 15 residues. V was pared by 5 bases and J by 6 bases, with 12 bases of the junction left unmatched. CDR3 sequence reads: CASSPRTGPGGEQYF. The CDR3 nucleotides read TGTGCCAGCAGCCCTCGGACAGGGCCGGGTGGCGAGCAGTACTTC.

The rearrangement joins TRBV7-2 to TRBJ1-1, with D uncertain. V was cut by 5 bases and J by 4 bases, with 17 bases left in between. Germline V gene sequence: CDR1 SGHTA, CDR2 FQGNSA. The CDR3 totals 15 residues. In DNA, the CDR3 is TGTGCCAGCAGCCCCCCGGGAGGGTGGAGCACTGAAGCTTTCTTT. Translating it yields CASSPPGGWSTEAFF. Variable domain in full (rest from reference TRBV7-2 and TRBJ1-1): GAGVSQSPSNKVTEKGKDVELRCDPISGHTALYWYRQSLGQGLEFLIYFQGNSAPDKSGLPSDRFSAERTGGSVSTLTIQRTQQEDSAVYLCASSPPGGWSTEAFFGQGTRLTVV.